This T cell receptor beta chain was documented in a study of control samples from healthy donors and cancer patients. V was pared by 2 bases and J by 3 bases, with 10 bases between. The CDR3 extends over 15 amino acids. Germline V gives CDR1 KGHSH, CDR2 LQKENI. Profiling relied on immunoSEQ multiplex PCR, and the TCRdb table lists in-frame clones only, not all of them. There are approximately 130,000 clones in the sample; just under 90% occur only once, and 9.5% to 13% lies in the top ten. The clonotype was recovered from a man younger than 40 in good health. This chain joins TRBV18 and TRBJ1-4, with D tentatively TRBD1 (5 bases). The material sequenced was blood. The CDR3, as DNA: TGTGCCAGCTCACCAGGGACTCAGGCTAATGAAAAACTGTTTTTT. Protein product: CASSPGTQANEKLFF.